This T cell receptor beta chain was obtained from a study of response to subunit inactivated influenza vaccine. Trimming cost V 3 bases and J 5 bases, with 11 bases left between them. The CDR3 consists of 15 residues. Germline lookup yields CDR1 SGHTA and CDR2 FQGNSA. This clonotype has only a few counts. From the RT-PCR reads, TCRdb called clonotypes with MiXCR, one entry per CDR3 protein. The top ten hold approximately 11% of the sample, which has some 570,000 distinct CDR3 sequences, about 11% seen once. The same sample was also used in a study of T cells expressing NK-cell markers. That study adds: For TCR beta, cDNA was produced by 5'RACE template switching with UMIs. Of the CD8+ T cells in more than five donors, roughly 1.0-7.0% belonged to dominant NKG2C+ clonotypes. One observes that, in a handful of donors, these clonotypes were also the leading ones within the CD3+CD56-NKG2C+ fraction.

Source: PBMCs from blood, taken on the day of vaccination. V and J are TRBV7-2 and TRBJ1-6; tentative D call: TRBD1 (6 bases). This sequence originates from a man aged 50 to 59 who received an inactivated influenza vaccine. This CDR3 reads CASSLRGGNNSPLHF. For the CDR3, the DNA is TGTGCCAGCAGCTTGAGGGGGGGAAATAATTCACCCCTCCACTTT.